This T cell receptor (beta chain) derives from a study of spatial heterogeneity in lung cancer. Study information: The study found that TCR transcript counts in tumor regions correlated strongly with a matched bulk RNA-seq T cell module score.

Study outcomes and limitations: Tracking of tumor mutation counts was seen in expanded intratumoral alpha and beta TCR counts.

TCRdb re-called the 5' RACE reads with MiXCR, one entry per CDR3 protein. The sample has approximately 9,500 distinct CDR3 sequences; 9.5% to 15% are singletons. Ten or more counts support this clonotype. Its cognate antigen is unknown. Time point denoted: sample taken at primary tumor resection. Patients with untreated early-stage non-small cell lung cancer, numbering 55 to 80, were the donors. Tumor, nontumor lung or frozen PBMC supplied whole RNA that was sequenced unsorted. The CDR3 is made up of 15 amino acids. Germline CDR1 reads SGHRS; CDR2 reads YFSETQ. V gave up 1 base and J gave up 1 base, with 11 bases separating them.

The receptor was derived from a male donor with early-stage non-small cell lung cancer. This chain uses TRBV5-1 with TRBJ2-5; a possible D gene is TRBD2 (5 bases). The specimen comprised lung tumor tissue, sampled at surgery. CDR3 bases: TGCGCCAGCAGCTTGATCGGGAAAATCCAAGAGACCCAGTACTTC. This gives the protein CASSLIGKIQETQYF.